Listed below are T cell receptor beta chains from one sample, sequenced in a study of cytomegalovirus exposure and HLA in healthy donors. Measured with immunoSEQ multiplex PCR; TCRdb has only the in-frame clones, and not every one. This table holds under 200,000 clones, around three quarters found once. What was sequenced was PBMCs. The receptor source for this set is a man in his forties in good health and CMV-seronegative. Each CDR3 is given with its conserved first and last residue. A D gene is named only where the DNA matches it firmly. A clone size is listed for some rows: how often the clone was seen (once, few, many), or a class if it is expanded.

j_call | clone_size | d_call | v_call | cdr3_aa | cdr3_nt
TRBJ2-7 | - | TRBD1 | TRBV27 | CASSKGQVEGENF | TGTGCCAGCAGTAAAGGACAGGTAGAAGGGGAGAACTTC
TRBJ1-5 | - | - | TRBV7-2 | CASSLVQASNQPQHF | TGTGCCAGCAGCTTGGTTCAGGCTAGCAATCAGCCCCAGCATTTT
TRBJ2-7 | - | - | TRBV21-1 | CASTLKELRREGRSEQYF | TGTGCCAGCACCCTCAAAGAACTGCGGCGGGAGGGCCGGAGCGAGCAGTACTTC
TRBJ2-2 | - | TRBD1 | TRBV7-2 | CASSPDRGSGELLF | TGTGCCAGCAGCCCGGACAGGGGAAGCGGGGAGCTGCTTTTT
TRBJ2-1 | - | TRBD2 | TRBV4-3 | CASSRSVAGSNEQFF | TGCGCCAGCAGCCGGTCAGTAGCGGGTTCCAATGAGCAGTTCTTC
TRBJ2-1 | - | TRBD2 | TRBV4-2 | CASSPAGEYNEQFF | TGTGCCAGCAGCCCAGCGGGAGAATACAATGAGCAGTTCTTC
TRBJ1-5 | - | TRBD1 | TRBV7-2 | CASSLGDRGNQPQHF | TGTGCCAGCAGCTTAGGAGACAGGGGCAATCAGCCCCAGCATTTT
TRBJ2-1 | once | - | TRBV27 | CASSLSPDNEQFF | TGTGCCAGCAGTTTAAGCCCGGACAATGAGCAGTTCTTC
TRBJ2-3 | - | - | TRBV7-2 | CASSRGTGTDTQYF | TGTGCCAGCAGCCGTGGGACTGGCACAGATACGCAGTATTTT
TRBJ1-2 | - | TRBD1 | TRBV5-1 | CASSPPTGIGYTF | TGCGCCAGCAGCCCTCCGACAGGGATTGGCTACACCTTC
TRBJ2-6 | once | TRBD1 | TRBV10-3 | CAISRDRAAGANVLTF | TGTGCCATCAGCAGGGACAGGGCTGCTGGGGCCAACGTCCTGACTTTC
TRBJ1-5 | - | - | TRBV28 | CASAEGNQPQHF | TGTGCCAGCGCCGAGGGCAATCAGCCCCAGCATTTT
TRBJ2-7 | - | TRBD2 | TRBV7-2 | CASSKGTSGSSQYF | TGTGCCAGCAGCAAAGGGACTAGCGGGAGCTCACAGTACTTC
TRBJ2-1 | - | - | TRBV5-4 | CASSLGTPSSYNEQFF | TGTGCCAGCAGCTTGGGGACTCCCAGCTCCTACAATGAGCAGTTCTTC
TRBJ2-1 | - | - | TRBV27 | CASTETLGNEQFF | TGTGCCAGCACGGAGACCCTTGGGAATGAGCAGTTCTTC
TRBJ2-6 | - | - | TRBV30 | CAWSVTGANGLTF | TGTGCCTGGAGTGTAACTGGGGCCAACGGCCTGACTTTC
TRBJ2-1 | once | TRBD1 | TRBV4-1 | CASSRDRGMYNEQFF | TGCGCCAGCAGCCGGGACAGGGGGATGTACAATGAGCAGTTCTTC
TRBJ2-1 | few | TRBD2 | TRBV10-2 | CASGIAGGNYNEQFF | TGCGCCAGCGGGATAGCGGGAGGGAACTACAATGAGCAGTTCTTC
TRBJ2-5 | - | - | TRBV18 | CASSPMGKLETQYF | TGTGCCAGCTCACCCATGGGCAAGCTGGAGACCCAGTACTTC
TRBJ2-3 | - | TRBD2 | TRBV18 | CASSSGTSTDTQYF | TGTGCCAGCTCAAGCGGGACCAGCACAGATACGCAGTATTTT
TRBJ1-2 | - | - | TRBV28 | CASSFLSHIGPRGGGYTF | TGTGCCAGCAGTTTTCTTAGCCACATCGGTCCCCGAGGGGGTGGCTACACCTTC
TRBJ2-5 | - | TRBD2 | TRBV9 | CASSVGLAGVIWETQYF | TGTGCCAGCAGCGTGGGGCTAGCGGGAGTAATATGGGAGACCCAGTACTTC
TRBJ2-1 | - | - | TRBV29-1 | CSVLLAIRPNEQFF | TGCAGCGTGCTACTAGCCATCCGACCCAATGAGCAGTTCTTC
TRBJ2-5 | - | - | TRBV11-2 | CASTMRGFDETQYF | TGTGCCAGCACCATGCGGGGATTCGACGAGACCCAGTACTTC